The clone carrying this T cell receptor beta chain appeared a single time. Its antigen is unidentified. CDR1 and CDR2 (germline): MNHEY, SMNVEV (reference sequence). The J segment lost 0 bases and the V segment lost 4 bases, leaving 6 bases of the junction unmatched. This CDR3 has 16 amino acids. The method was immunoSEQ multiplex PCR; TCRdb's version includes in-frame clones alone and lacks a portion of them. Here the sample spans some 65,000 clones, over 75% being singletons. The data were obtained in a study of siplizumab effects on memory and regulatory T cells. Study outcomes and limitations: Confirmation was lacking for the suppressive function of proliferating Tregs derived from siplizumab cultures. Naive or memory phenotype was unassignable for roughly 75-96% of proliferating CD4+ or CD8+ clones. Alloreactive sequences traceable to unstimulated CD4+ memory cells declined significantly under siplizumab.

This receptor was identified in a human donor in good health. The V call is TRBV27, the J call TRBJ2-1, with 7 bases aligning to TRBD2. The sequencing input was Tregs sorted from blood. The DNA for the CDR3 is TGTGCCAGCAGTTCCCCCCGCGGGAGCTCCTACAATGAGCAGTTCTTC. It specifies CASSSPRGSSYNEQFF.